The entry below describes one TCR beta chain. Its target is unknown. Measured with immunoSEQ multiplex PCR; TCRdb has only the in-frame clones, and not every one. Here the sample spans about 55,000 clones, roughly 75% being singletons. Sample time point: pretreatment peripheral blood. The data are from a study of PD-L1 blockade in urothelial cancer. Study results and limitations: At 3 weeks on treatment, tumor-associated clones expanded more with durable benefit.

The sequencing here drew on PBMCs, taken around atezolizumab (anti-PD-L1) treatment. This clonotype originated in a man in his 70s with urothelial cancer.

The CDR3 sequence is CAKSGTSTDTQYF. The DNA of the CDR3 is TGTGCCAAGAGCGGGACTAGCACAGATACGCAGTATTTT. V usage is TRBV2 and J usage is TRBJ2-3, with 7 bases identical to TRBD2. There are 13 residues in the CDR3. The germline CDR1 and CDR2 sequences are SNHLY and FYNNEI. J lost 0 bases, V lost 10 bases, and 4 bases had no gene match.